Sequencing of this T cell receptor beta chain was carried out in a study of shared T cell receptors in the human thymus. Some clones are missing from TCRdb's copy, which holds only in-frame ones; the method was immunoSEQ multiplex PCR. The sample holds about 540,000 clones, around 78% seen once. This CDR3 spans 15 amino acids. Germline CDR1 and CDR2: SGHRS and YFSETQ. V dropped 3 bases and J dropped 2; count of bases not matched to a gene: 4. This sample also belongs to another study, concerning human thymus T cells. From that report: The donors were infants in Finland with congenital heart defects, otherwise immunologically healthy. The thymus tissue came from resections taken during corrective heart surgery. Related research has reported that thymic repertoires overlap highly among unrelated individuals.

The sequencing input was thymocytes. The rearrangement joins TRBV5-1 to TRBJ2-5, with 10 bases matching TRBD2. This sequence originates from a boy in the first two years of life with a congenital heart defect. The CDR3 sequence: CASSSRTSGQETQYF. The CDR3 DNA follows: TGCGCCAGCAGCTCCCGGACTAGCGGTCAAGAGACCCAGTACTTC.